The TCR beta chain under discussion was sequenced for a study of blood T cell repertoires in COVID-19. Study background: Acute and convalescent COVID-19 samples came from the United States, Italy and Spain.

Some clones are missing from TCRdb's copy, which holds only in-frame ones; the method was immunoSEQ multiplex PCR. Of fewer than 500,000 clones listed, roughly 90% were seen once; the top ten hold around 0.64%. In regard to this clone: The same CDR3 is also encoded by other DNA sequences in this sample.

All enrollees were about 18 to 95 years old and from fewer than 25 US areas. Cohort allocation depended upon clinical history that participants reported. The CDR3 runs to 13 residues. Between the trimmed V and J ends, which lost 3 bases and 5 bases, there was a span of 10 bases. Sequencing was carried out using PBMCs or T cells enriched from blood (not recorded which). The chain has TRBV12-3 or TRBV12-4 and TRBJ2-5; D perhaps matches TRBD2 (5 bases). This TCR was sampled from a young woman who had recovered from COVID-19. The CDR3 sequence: CASSLGRRETQYF. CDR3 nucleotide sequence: TGTGCCAGCAGTTTGGGCAGGAGGGAGACCCAGTACTTC.